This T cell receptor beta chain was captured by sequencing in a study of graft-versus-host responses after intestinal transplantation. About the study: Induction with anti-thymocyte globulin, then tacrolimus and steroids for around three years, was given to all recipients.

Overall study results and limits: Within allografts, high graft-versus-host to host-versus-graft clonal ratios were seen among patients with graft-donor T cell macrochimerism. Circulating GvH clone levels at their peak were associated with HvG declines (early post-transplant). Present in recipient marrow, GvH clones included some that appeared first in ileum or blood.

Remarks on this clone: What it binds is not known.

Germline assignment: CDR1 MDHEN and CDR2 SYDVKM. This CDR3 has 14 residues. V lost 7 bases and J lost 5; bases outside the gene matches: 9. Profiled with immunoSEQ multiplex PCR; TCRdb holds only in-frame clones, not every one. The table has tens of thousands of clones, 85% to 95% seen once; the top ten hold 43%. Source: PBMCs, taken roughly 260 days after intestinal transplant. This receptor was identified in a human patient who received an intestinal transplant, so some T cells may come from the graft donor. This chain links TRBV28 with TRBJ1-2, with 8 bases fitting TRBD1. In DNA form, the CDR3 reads TGTGCCAGCACCCCATACAGGGGGGTATATGGCTACACCTTC. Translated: CASTPYRGVYGYTF.